The 10 T cell receptor beta chains below come from one sample, sequenced in a study of cytomegalovirus exposure and HLA in healthy donors. Clones were read by immunoSEQ multiplex PCR, and TCRdb kept only the in-frame ones, dropping some. The sample carries approximately 170,000 clones, 85% recorded once. Sequenced input: PBMCs. The origin of the receptors is a young man in good health and CMV-seropositive.

The chain employs TRBV10-3 and TRBJ2-7; 7 nucleotides align to TRBD1. There are 14 residues in the CDR3. Germline-derived CDR1 and CDR2 are ENHRY and SYGVKD. V lost 7 bases to trimming and J lost 2 bases; unmatched junction nucleotides: 8. The CDR3 DNA is TGTGCCATCACCCCCGGGACAGAAACCTACGAGCAGTACTTC. Its translation: CAITPGTETYEQYF.

The J gene is TRBJ2-2, the V gene TRBV5-1, with a tentative D call TRBD2 (5 bases). CDR3 length: 15 amino acids. Germline V gene data show CDR1 as SGHRS and CDR2 as YFSETQ. V lost 1 base and J 2 bases, leaving 9 bases between the germline ends. The DNA of the CDR3 is TGCGCCAGCAGCTTGCGGGGAGATAACACCGGGGAGCTGTTTTTT. It yields the protein CASSLRGDNTGELFF.

The rearrangement uses TRBV6-5 and TRBJ2-1, with a tentative D call TRBD2 (5 bases). CDR1 is MNHEY and CDR2 is SVGAGI in the germline V gene. The CDR3 has 12 residues. Trimming cost V 6 bases and J 6 bases, with 9 bases left between them. CDR3 amino acids: CASRSLGNEQFF. The CDR3 DNA reads as TGTGCCAGCAGATCACTAGGCAATGAGCAGTTCTTC.

V usage is TRBV28 and J usage is TRBJ2-1; 12 positions agree with TRBD2. The CDR3 is 17 residues long. Losses at the gene ends were 5 bases for V and 2 bases for J; bases not matched to a gene: 7. The germline gives CDR1 MDHEN, CDR2 SYDVKM. The CDR3 here is CASSPLGLAGTYNEQFF. CDR3 DNA: TGTGCCAGCAGTCCCCTTGGACTAGCGGGGACCTACAATGAGCAGTTCTTC.

The chain carries TRBV6-6 and TRBJ2-3, with 8 bases fitting TRBD1. CDR3 length: 14 amino acids. V dropped 5 bases and J dropped 3; count of bases not matched to a gene: 4. CDR1 MNHNY and CDR2 SVGAGI come from the germline V gene (reference sequence). CDR3 coding DNA: TGTGCCAGCAGTCCCCAGGGGGCGACAGATACGCAGTATTTT. This translates into CASSPQGATDTQYF.

This clone was found once. V gene TRBV7-9 combines with J gene TRBJ2-3; 7 nucleotides line up with TRBD2. CDR3 length: 14 residues. Germline assignment: CDR1 SEHNR and CDR2 FQNEAQ (reference sequence). Trimming cost V 8 bases and J 1 base; bases outside gene matches: 6. The CDR3 protein is CASHGLAGTDTQYF. The CDR3 coding sequence is TGTGCCAGCCATGGCCTAGCGGGCACAGATACGCAGTATTTT.

J is TRBJ1-4 and V is TRBV28; D possibly corresponds to TRBD1 (5 bases). V dropped 8 bases and J dropped 3 bases, with 13 bases sitting between them. This CDR3 contains 14 residues. Germline CDR1 reads MDHEN; CDR2 reads SYDVKM. CDR3 DNA sequence: TGTGCCAGCGTCGGGGGGAACCCTAATGAAAAACTGTTTTTT. Protein sequence: CASVGGNPNEKLFF. Looking up the rest from reference TRBV28 and TRBJ1-4 gives the full variable domain: DVKVTQSSRYLVKRTGEKVFLECVQDMDHENMFWYRQDPGLGLRLIYFSYDVKMKEKGDIPEGYSVSREKKERFSLILESASTNQTSMYLCASVGGNPNEKLFFGSGTQLSVL.

CDR3 amino acids: CASSPGLAGAVSNEQFF. For the CDR3, the DNA is TGTGCCAGCAGCCCGGGACTAGCGGGGGCCGTAAGCAATGAGCAGTTCTTC. The chain employs TRBV5-4 and TRBJ2-1, with 14 bases fitting TRBD2. CDR3 length: 17 residues. V shed 4 bases, J shed 6 bases, and the junction held 9 bases outside the gene matches. CDR1 and CDR2 (germline): SGHNT, YYREEE (reference sequence).

The chain has TRBV6-1 and TRBJ1-5; 8 bases align to TRBD1. Germline loops: CDR1 MNHNS, CDR2 SASEGT. The length of the CDR3 is 17 residues. After removal of 4 bases from V and 5 bases from J, the junction contained 13 bases not matched to a gene. In nucleotides, the CDR3 is TGTGCCAGCAGTGGCTACAGGGGGGGTTCTGAGGATCAGCCCCAGCATTTT. It encodes CASSGYRGGSEDQPQHF.

The V gene is TRBV5-1, the J gene TRBJ1-1; tentative D call: TRBD1 (6 bases). The V end was cut by 2 bases, the J end by 5 bases, with 10 bases between. CDR1 SGHRS and CDR2 YFSETQ come from the germline V gene. The CDR3 sequence is 13 residues long. CDR3 loop: CASSLQGRTEAFF. Written as DNA, the CDR3 is TGCGCCAGCAGCTTACAGGGACGAACTGAAGCTTTCTTT.